The rows below give T cell receptor beta chains drawn from one sample of a study of blood T cell repertoires in COVID-19. Produced via immunoSEQ multiplex PCR; TCRdb's table is partial and in-frame only. The data contain under 50,000 clones, about 88% of them seen just once; the ten biggest clones take up 15% to 19%. Material for sequencing was peripheral blood. These receptors came from a man between 65 and 79 years old with active COVID-19. Each CDR3 is given with its conserved first and last residue. A D gene is named only where the DNA matches it firmly. Clone size is shown for a subset of rows, as once, few, many or a class of expanded clone.

>TRBJ1-5|NA|TRBV5-1|NA
TGCGCCAGCAGCTTGGGGGGGGACGGCAATCAGCCCCAGCATTTT
CASSLGGDGNQPQHF
>TRBJ1-3|once|TRBV5-1|TRBD1
TGCGCCAGCAGCGGTGGGACAGGGGACCGAAACACCATATATTTT
CASSGGTGDRNTIYF
>TRBJ1-6|NA|TRBV7-9|TRBD1
TGTGCCAGCAGCTTGGGACAGGGCTATTCACCCCTCCACTTT
CASSLGQGYSPLHF
>TRBJ1-5|NA|TRBV27|NA
TGTGCCAGCAGTCCACAGAGGGGGGGCTACGGCAATCAGCCCCAGCATTTT
CASSPQRGGYGNQPQHF
>TRBJ2-1|NA|TRBV5-1|NA
TGCGCCAGCAGCCGGGACACCGGCTCCTACAATGAGCAGTTCTTC
CASSRDTGSYNEQFF
>TRBJ1-5|NA|TRBV5-1|TRBD1
TGCGCCAGCAGCTCCAAGCAGGACAGGGGGAATAGCAATCAGCCCCAGCATTTT
CASSSKQDRGNSNQPQHF
>TRBJ2-1|once|TRBV9|TRBD2
TGTGCCAGCAGCGAACTTTCCGGGACTAGCGGGGGGAATGAGCAGTTCTTC
CASSELSGTSGGNEQFF
>TRBJ2-7|NA|TRBV12-2|NA
TGTGCAAGTCGCTTAAGCGTGACCGTTAGCTCCTACGAGCAGTACTTC
CASRLSVTVSSYEQYF
>TRBJ1-3|NA|TRBV7-9|NA
TGTGCCAGCAGCACACGGGATCGCTCTGGAAACACCATATATTTT
CASSTRDRSGNTIYF
>TRBJ2-2|once|TRBV5-1|NA
TGCGCCAGCAAGACAGAGAACACCGGGGAGCTGTTTTTT
CASKTENTGELFF
>TRBJ1-5|NA|TRBV6-5|TRBD1
TGTGCCAGCATCCAGGGGGCGGCGAGCAATCAGCCCCAGCATTTT
CASIQGAASNQPQHF
>TRBJ2-5|NA|TRBV6-2/TRBV6-3|TRBD2
TGTGCCAGCAGTTACTCCGGACTAGCGGCGGAGGAGACCCAGTACTTC
CASSYSGLAAEETQYF
>TRBJ2-3|NA|TRBV3-1/TRBV3-2|NA
TGTGCCAGCTCCGGAGTTAACACAGATACGCAGTATTTT
CASSGVNTDTQYF
>TRBJ1-2|NA|TRBV7-8|TRBD1
TGTGCCAGCAGCTCCATCAGGGGGCCAGTTGGCTACACCTTC
CASSSIRGPVGYTF
>TRBJ2-2|NA|TRBV6-4|TRBD2
TGTGCCAGCAGAGCGGGGGGGGCGAACACCGGGGAGCTGTTTTTT
CASRAGGANTGELFF
>TRBJ2-2|NA|TRBV5-8|TRBD2
TGTGCCAGCAGCTTCCAGCGGGGGGGCGCGAACACCGGGGAGCTGTTTTTT
CASSFQRGGANTGELFF
>TRBJ2-2|NA|TRBV12-3/TRBV12-4|NA
TGTGCCAGCAGTTTAGTCAGTACCGGGGAGCTGTTTTTT
CASSLVSTGELFF
>TRBJ2-3|NA|TRBV4-3|NA
TGCGCCAGCAGCCACATCGCGGGGCAAGATACGCAGTATTTT
CASSHIAGQDTQYF
>TRBJ2-1|NA|TRBV19|NA
TGTGCCAGTAGTGGACATAGCTCCTACAATGAGCAGTTCTTC
CASSGHSSYNEQFF
>TRBJ2-3|NA|TRBV5-1|TRBD2
TGCGCCAGCAGCTTATTCGCGGCTAGCGGGGAGGCAGATACGCAGTATTTT
CASSLFAASGEADTQYF
>TRBJ1-2|few|TRBV7-9|NA
TGTGCCAGCAGCTTATTCTCCGGGATGTCGGACGGAGGCTACACCTTC
CASSLFSGMSDGGYTF
>TRBJ1-1|few|TRBV10-3|TRBD1
TGTGCCATCAGAGACAGGGCAGGTGAGTATCGGAACACTGAAGCTTTCTTT
CAIRDRAGEYRNTEAFF
>TRBJ2-2|NA|TRBV27|TRBD1
TGTGCCAGCAGTTTTGGACAGGTTCTAACAAACGGGGAGCTGTTTTTT
CASSFGQVLTNGELFF
>TRBJ2-3|NA|TRBV2|TRBD1
TGTGCCAGCAGTGTTAGGAGGACAGGGACAGATACGCAGTATTTT
CASSVRRTGTDTQYF
>TRBJ2-7|NA|TRBV9|NA
TGTGCCAGCAAGACAGGCGATTCCTACGAGCAGTACTTC
CASKTGDSYEQYF
>TRBJ1-5|NA|TRBV7-2|NA
TGTGCCAGCAGCTTAGGAGTAGCGGGTCAGCCCCAGCATTTT
CASSLGVAGQPQHF
>TRBJ1-2|NA|TRBV24-1|NA
TGTGCCACCAGTGGGACACTCCTTGACGGCTACACCTTC
CATSGTLLDGYTF
>TRBJ2-7|NA|TRBV10-3|NA
TGTGCCATCAGTGAGTCGAAGAGTGCCTACGAGCAGTACTTC
CAISESKSAYEQYF
>TRBJ2-3|NA|TRBV29-1|TRBD1
TGCAGCTTAGTTGGGGACCTGACAGGGACGATGAGCACAGATACGCAGTATTTT
CSLVGDLTGTMSTDTQYF
>TRBJ1-5|NA|TRBV18|TRBD1
TGTGCCAGCTCCCCGACAGGGTATTATCAGCCCCAGCATTTT
CASSPTGYYQPQHF
>TRBJ2-7|NA|TRBV7-2|TRBD1
TGTGCCAGCAGCCCCGGGACAGAGTACGAGCAGTACTTC
CASSPGTEYEQYF
>TRBJ1-4|NA|TRBV3-1/TRBV3-2|TRBD1
TGTGCCAGCAGCCAAGGGGACAGAGGCGACCGTGAAAAACTGTTTTTT
CASSQGDRGDREKLFF
>TRBJ2-1|NA|TRBV7-2|NA
TGTGCCAGCAATCTCGAGGGGGAAAGTGAGCAGTTCTTC
CASNLEGESEQFF
>TRBJ2-4|NA|TRBV3-1/TRBV3-2|TRBD2
TGTGCCAGCAGCCAAGCTGAGCGGGGGGGCGTGGACATTCAGTACTTC
CASSQAERGGVDIQYF
>TRBJ2-5|NA|TRBV19|TRBD1
TGTGCCAGTAGTACCATGACTGGACAGGGAGAGACCCAGTACTTC
CASSTMTGQGETQYF
>TRBJ1-6|NA|TRBV6-6|TRBD1
TGTGCCAGCAGTAAGGGGACAGGGGATTCACCCCTCCACTTT
CASSKGTGDSPLHF
>TRBJ2-7|NA|TRBV20-1|NA
TGCAGTGCTAGGTTAGTGTCCGAGCAGTACTTC
CSARLVSEQYF
>TRBJ2-3|NA|TRBV5-4|TRBD2
TGTGCCAGCAGCTTGGGTGCGGGGGGGCGCACAGATACGCAGTATTTT
CASSLGAGGRTDTQYF
>TRBJ2-1|NA|TRBV19|TRBD2
TGTGCCAGTACCTCTCTAGCGGGGGGGTTGGGTGAGCAGTTCTTC
CASTSLAGGLGEQFF
>TRBJ2-7|NA|TRBV12-3/TRBV12-4|NA
TGTGCCAGCAGCCCCGCACTTGGTACGCAGTACTTC
CASSPALGTQYF
>TRBJ2-3|NA|TRBV6-6|TRBD2
TGTGCCAGCAGTCGATGGACTAGCGGGGGGGCCGGAGATACGCAGTATTTT
CASSRWTSGGAGDTQYF
>TRBJ2-7|NA|TRBV24-1|TRBD1
TGTGCCACCAGTGACCCAGACAGGGGGGAGTACGAGCAGTACTTC
CATSDPDRGEYEQYF
>TRBJ2-1|NA|TRBV6-4|TRBD2
TGTGCCACCCCCGGACTAGCGGGGGGGCGGGAGCAGTTCTTC
CATPGLAGGREQFF
>TRBJ2-3|NA|TRBV7-6|TRBD1
TGTGCCAGCAGCTCACAGGGGACAGATACGCAGTATTTT
CASSSQGTDTQYF
>TRBJ2-7|NA|TRBV6-5|TRBD1
TGTGCCAGCAGTACAAAGACAGGGCAATTCCACGAGCAGTACTTC
CASSTKTGQFHEQYF
>TRBJ2-2|NA|TRBV28|TRBD1
TGTGCCAGCAGTGGGACAGGGAGGGACACCGGGGAGCTGTTTTTT
CASSGTGRDTGELFF
>TRBJ1-2|NA|TRBV4-1|NA
TGCGCCAGCAGCCAAGGGATACAGGTCTATGGCTACACCTTC
CASSQGIQVYGYTF
>TRBJ2-7|once|TRBV7-8|TRBD1
TGTGCCAGCACCGCGACCCGGGACAGGCATTCCTACGAGCAGTACTTC
CASTATRDRHSYEQYF
>TRBJ1-3|few|TRBV7-9|NA
TGTGCCAGCAGCTTAGGCGGAGGCTCTGGAAACACCATATATTTT
CASSLGGGSGNTIYF
>TRBJ2-3|NA|TRBV24-1|TRBD2
TGTGCCACCAGTGACGCCGGGACTAGCGGATCGCCCACAGATACGCAGTATTTT
CATSDAGTSGSPTDTQYF